This TCR beta chain appears in the sequencing data of a study of spatial heterogeneity in lung cancer. Study-level background: Detection of beta-chain sequences consistently exceeded that of alpha-chain sequences.

Trimming left V 0 bases short and J 4 bases short, with 19 bases between. This CDR3 has 17 amino acids. The germline CDR1 and CDR2 sequences are MNHNS and SASEGT. This sample's time point: sample taken at primary tumor resection. The authors sequenced whole RNA from tumor, nontumor lung or frozen PBMC without sorting. Study conclusions and caveats: Ubiquitous expanded tumor TCRs surfaced in blood more at resection than they did at follow-up.

TCRdb independently ran MiXCR on the 5' RACE reads; one entry per CDR3 protein. The sample contains 49,000 or so distinct CDR3 sequences, roughly 12% of which appear only once. Worth noting for this clonotype: Antigen unknown.

This chain joins TRBV6-1 and TRBJ2-7, with a possible D match to TRBD1 (6 bases). Specimen: PBMCs, collected at surgery. The receptor was isolated from a female donor with early-stage non-small cell lung cancer. The CDR3 coding sequence is TGTGCCAGCAGTGAAGCGGATCTGGGGCAGGGGCTATACGAGCAGTACTTC. As protein: CASSEADLGQGLYEQYF.